This record concerns one T cell receptor beta chain sequence. What it recognizes is unknown. This sample was included in a study of T cells expressing NK-cell markers. General observations from the study: There were a handful of donors in whom these clonotypes also led the CD3+CD56-NKG2C+ fraction.

TCRdb re-called the 5' RACE reads and gives one entry per CDR3 protein, without DNA. In total, the table holds about 160,000 distinct CDR3 sequences. This CDR3 region has 12 residues. From germline, CDR1 is KGHDR and CDR2 SFDVKD. This sequence originates from a woman aged 18 to 75 in good health. The chain joins TRBV24-1 to TRBJ2-7; TCRdb's D gene call, TRBD1, goes unchecked for lack of DNA. What was sequenced was blood T cells: a sorted CD56 or NKG2C T cell subset, CD4+ or CD8+ T cells, or bulk PBMC T cells (not recorded which). The chain's CDR3 is CATSTGASEQYF.